One and the same sample provided the 21 T cell receptor beta chains below, sequenced in a study of OX40 agonist ivuxolimab in advanced cancers. The method was immunoSEQ multiplex PCR; TCRdb's version includes in-frame clones alone and lacks a portion of them. Found here are about 64,000 clones, about 90% of them singletons; the top ten hold roughly 5.1%. The source material was CD4+ or CD8+ T cells sorted from blood, sampled in a trial of the OX40 agonist ivuxolimab. The source of these receptors is an adult with an advanced solid tumor such as melanoma, head and neck, liver or kidney cancer.

This clone was recorded only once. This sequence joins TRBV6-4 and TRBJ1-1; D is undetermined. V was shortened by 2 bases and J by 3 bases, with 7 bases between the two germline ends. In germline, CDR1 is MRHNA, CDR2 SNTAGT. The length of the CDR3 is 13 residues. In DNA form, the CDR3 reads TGTGCCAGCAGTGACGCCCCCTACACTGAAGCTTTCTTT. It translates to CASSDAPYTEAFF.

The genes are TRBV2 and TRBJ2-7; 10 bases are a match to TRBD2. With V trimmed by 8 bases and J by 4 bases, 8 bases remained unmatched. The CDR3 is made up of 14 amino acids. The V gene's germline CDR1 is SNHLY and CDR2 FYNNEI. In DNA, the CDR3 is TGTGCCAGCTCTGGGGCTAGCGGGAGATACGAGCAGTACTTC. Translating it yields CASSGASGRYEQYF.

V gene TRBV7-9 combines with J gene TRBJ2-2; D is perhaps TRBD2 (6 bases). The CDR3 contains 13 residues. Deletions cut 8 bases from V and 5 bases from J, with 12 bases between. CDR1 is SEHNR, CDR2 FQNEAQ, per germline (reference sequence). The CDR3 bases are TGTGCCAGCCTGGCTAGCGAGACCGGGGAGCTGTTTTTT. This gives the protein CASLASETGELFF. Combining the CDR3 with reference TRBV7-9 and TRBJ2-2 gives the whole variable domain DTGVSQNPRHKITKRGQNVTFRCDPISEHNRLYWYRQTLGQGPEFLTYFQNEAQLEKSRLLSDRFSAERPKGSFSTLEIQRTEQGDSAMYLCASLASETGELFFGEGSRLTVL.

The chain carries TRBV6-5 and TRBJ2-1, with D perhaps matching TRBD1 (6 bases). Trimming stripped 6 bases from V and 8 bases from J, with 14 bases between. CDR1 and CDR2 from the germline V gene are MNHEY and SVGAGI. The CDR3 totals 13 residues. This chain's CDR3 is CASRKINRDEQFF. CDR3 coding DNA: TGTGCCAGCAGGAAAATCAACAGGGATGAGCAGTTCTTC.

This chain connects TRBV5-5 to TRBJ1-2; 8 bases match TRBD1. The CDR3 spans 14 residues. The trim removed 5 bases at V and 7 bases at J, leaving 10 bases unmatched. Germline V gene data show CDR1 as SGHKS and CDR2 as YYEKEE (reference sequence). The CDR3 loop reads CASRPTGVVGGYTF. CDR3 nucleotide sequence: TGTGCCAGCAGGCCGACAGGGGTGGTCGGTGGCTACACCTTC. Complete variable domain (other parts from reference TRBV5-5 and TRBJ1-2): DAGVTQSPTHLIKTRGQQVTLRCSPISGHKSVSWYQQVLGQGPQFIFQYYEKEERGRGNFPDRFSARQFPNYSSELNVNALLLGDSALYLCASRPTGVVGGYTFGSGTRLTVV.

In its sample, this clone was seen a few times. The gene calls are TRBV5-5 and TRBJ1-1, with a tentative D call TRBD1 (5 bases). This CDR3 region has 16 residues. The germline gives CDR1 SGHKS, CDR2 YYEKEE (reference sequence). The V end lost 4 bases, the J end lost 1 base, and 17 bases lay between the germline ends. In nucleotides, the CDR3 is TGTGCCAGCAGCGCGGGACGCCCCGGACGGAACACTGAAGCTTTCTTT. It translates to CASSAGRPGRNTEAFF.

The chain couples TRBV7-9 to TRBJ1-2; D remains unclear. V lost 5 bases to trimming and J lost 8 bases, with 12 bases between them. Germline values: CDR1 SEHNR, CDR2 FQNEAQ (reference sequence). The CDR3 has 12 residues. This CDR3 is CASSVPGGGYTF. Written as DNA, the CDR3 is TGTGCCAGCAGCGTACCTGGAGGGGGCTACACCTTC.

The chain combines TRBV7-8 with TRBJ2-5, with D possibly TRBD2 on 5 matching bases. V lost 0 bases and J 5 bases, leaving 7 bases between the germline ends. The CDR3 covers 13 residues. Germline values: CDR1 SGHVS, CDR2 FQNEAQ. For the CDR3, the DNA is TGTGCCAGCAGCTTAGCGGACTCCGAGACCCAGTACTTC. Its protein product is CASSLADSETQYF.

The chain uses TRBV9 and TRBJ2-1; D ambiguous. The germline V gene has CDR1 SGDLS and CDR2 YYNGEE. V was shortened by 0 bases and J by 2 bases, with 15 bases between the two germline ends. The CDR3 covers 17 residues. The chain's CDR3 is CASSVDLHGFPYNEQFF. The CDR3 region has the DNA TGTGCCAGCAGCGTAGATCTGCATGGCTTTCCCTACAATGAGCAGTTCTTC.

This chain uses TRBV19 with TRBJ2-7; D is unclear. CDR3 size: 14 residues. Germline CDR1 is LNHDA and CDR2 is SQIVND (reference sequence). Trimming removed 6 bases at V and 2 bases at J, with 14 bases between. CDR3 protein: CASRPNTETYEQYF. CDR3 coding DNA: TGTGCCAGTAGGCCGAACACAGAGACCTACGAGCAGTACTTC.

The chain employs TRBV5-6 and TRBJ2-7; 10 positions agree with TRBD2. The germline V gene has CDR1 SGHDT and CDR2 YYEEEE. Trimming removed 6 bases from V and 0 bases from J; junction bases left unmatched: 3. The CDR3 runs 14 residues. Here the CDR3 reads CASIRTSGSYEQYF. DNA for the CDR3: TGTGCCAGCATTCGGACTAGCGGCTCCTACGAGCAGTACTTC.

To note about this clone: Other DNA sequences in this sample translate to the same CDR3. V and J are TRBV5-6 and TRBJ1-2, with D hard to call. CDR3 length: 16 residues. CDR1 is SGHDT and CDR2 is YYEEEE in the germline V gene. Trimming took 0 bases from V and 8 from J, leaving 20 bases between them. As DNA, the CDR3 is TGTGCCAGCAGCTTGGCACGGCTTACGGTGATTCGGGGCTACACCTTC. As protein: CASSLARLTVIRGYTF.

Here the CDR3 DNA reads TGTGCCAGCAGGCCAGGGGGAGGCAACTATGGCTACACCTTC. The encoded protein is CASRPGGGNYGYTF. The chain has TRBV27 and TRBJ1-2; 7 nucleotides line up with TRBD1. Germline V gene sequence: CDR1 MNHEY, CDR2 SMNVEV (reference sequence). V shed 6 bases and J 2 bases; nucleotides not matched to a gene: 6. This CDR3 comprises 14 residues.

This clone was counted a single time. The genes are TRBV6-1 and TRBJ1-2, with D possibly matching TRBD1 (6 bases). CDR1 is MNHNS, CDR2 SASEGT, per germline. CDR3 length: 14 residues. The germline V and J ends were trimmed by 0 bases and 5 bases, with 10 bases remaining between them. The CDR3 loop is CASSEAGQSYGYTF. The CDR3 DNA sequence: TGTGCCAGCAGTGAAGCTGGACAGTCTTATGGCTACACCTTC.

The genes are TRBV18 and TRBJ2-2; no clear D gene. V lost 0 bases to trimming and J lost 1 base, with 3 bases between them. The CDR3 runs to 14 residues. Germline CDR1 reads KGHSH; CDR2 reads LQKENI. The CDR3 nucleotides are TGTGCCAGCTCACCACCTGGGAACACCGGGGAGCTGTTTTTT. Translated: CASSPPGNTGELFF. Looking up the rest from reference TRBV18 and TRBJ2-2 gives the full variable domain: NAGVMQNPRHLVRRRGQEARLRCSPMKGHSHVYWYRQLPEEGLKFMVYLQKENIIDESGMPKERFSAEFPKEGPSILRIQQVVRGDSAAYFCASSPPGNTGELFFGEGSRLTVL.

The rearrangement uses TRBV7-8 and TRBJ2-1; TRBD2 matches 13 bases. Germline V gene data show CDR1 as SGHVS and CDR2 as FQNEAQ. The CDR3 covers 15 residues. The trim removed 6 bases at V and 7 bases at J, leaving 6 bases unmatched. This CDR3 reads CASSWGTSGANEQFF. The DNA for the CDR3 is TGTGCCAGCAGTTGGGGGACTAGCGGGGCAAATGAGCAGTTCTTC. Based on the CDR3 plus reference TRBV7-8 and TRBJ2-1, the full variable domain is GAGVSQSPRYKVAKRGQDVALRCDPISGHVSLFWYQQALGQGPEFLTYFQNEAQLDKSGLPSDRFFAERPEGSVSTLKIQRTQQEDSAVYLCASSWGTSGANEQFFGPGTRLTVL.

This clone was seen a single time. The chain employs TRBV5-1 and TRBJ1-5; D unresolved. Germline V gene sequence: CDR1 SGHRS, CDR2 YFSETQ. The V and J ends lost 0 bases and 6 bases respectively, with 7 bases between them. The CDR3 has 13 residues. The CDR3: CASSLEGFQPQHF. In nucleotides, the CDR3 is TGCGCCAGCAGCTTGGAAGGGTTTCAGCCCCAGCATTTT.

V is TRBV27 and J is TRBJ2-6, with D possibly matching TRBD2 (6 bases). Germline V lookup: CDR1 MNHEY, CDR2 SMNVEV (reference sequence). V lost 7 bases, J lost 0 bases, and 13 bases lay in between. The CDR3 spans 16 residues. Here the CDR3 reads CASTLLGGSGANVLTF. In nucleotides, the CDR3 is TGTGCCAGCACCTTATTGGGGGGCTCTGGGGCCAACGTCCTGACTTTC.

This chain's CDR3 is CASRETALTEAFF. The CDR3 DNA sequence: TGTGCCAGCAGGGAGACAGCGCTCACTGAAGCTTTCTTT. The gene calls are TRBV28 and TRBJ1-1; TRBD1 might be the D (5 bases). Germline V gene lookup returns CDR1 MDHEN and CDR2 SYDVKM. CDR3 length: 13 residues. The germline V and J ends were trimmed by 6 bases and 4 bases, with 12 bases remaining between them. The whole variable domain, filled in from reference TRBV28 and TRBJ1-1, reads DVKVTQSSRYLVKRTGEKVFLECVQDMDHENMFWYRQDPGLGLRLIYFSYDVKMKEKGDIPEGYSVSREKKERFSLILESASTNQTSMYLCASRETALTEAFFGQGTRLTVV.

The V gene is TRBV18, the J gene TRBJ2-1, with D possibly being TRBD1 (6 bases). The CDR3 runs 16 residues. In germline, CDR1 is KGHSH, CDR2 LQKENI. V was shortened by 2 bases and J by 3 bases, with 14 bases between the two germline ends. CDR3 in DNA: TGTGCCAGCTCACCAACAGGGCCGCAGAGCTACAATGAGCAGTTCTTC. It encodes CASSPTGPQSYNEQFF.

This chain joins TRBV5-7 and TRBJ2-2, with 7 bases aligning to TRBD2. TRBV5-7 is reported as an ORF; its role is uncertain. The V gene end was trimmed by 2 bases and the J gene end by 1 base; junction bases not matched to a gene: 2. The CDR3 runs to 15 residues. The CDR3 protein is CASSFGEGNTGELFF. CDR3 nucleotides: TGTGCCAGCAGCTTTGGGGAGGGGAACACCGGGGAGCTGTTTTTT.